The T cell receptor beta chain described here comes from a study of monozygotic twins with inflammatory bowel disease. The CDR3 extends over 17 amino acids. CDR1 and CDR2 from the germline V gene are SGHNT and YYREEE (reference sequence). TCRdb reprocessed the 5' RACE reads and stores each CDR3 protein as one record, lacking DNA. In total, the table holds approximately 160,000 distinct CDR3 sequences. The sequence was collected from a human donor with ulcerative colitis or Crohn's disease, or a healthy co-twin of an affected twin (not recorded which). The sample consisted of blood. This chain uses TRBV5-4 with TRBJ2-7; TCRdb outputs TRBD2, but without DNA this stays unchecked. The CDR3 reads CASTVSGGQRTLLEQYF.